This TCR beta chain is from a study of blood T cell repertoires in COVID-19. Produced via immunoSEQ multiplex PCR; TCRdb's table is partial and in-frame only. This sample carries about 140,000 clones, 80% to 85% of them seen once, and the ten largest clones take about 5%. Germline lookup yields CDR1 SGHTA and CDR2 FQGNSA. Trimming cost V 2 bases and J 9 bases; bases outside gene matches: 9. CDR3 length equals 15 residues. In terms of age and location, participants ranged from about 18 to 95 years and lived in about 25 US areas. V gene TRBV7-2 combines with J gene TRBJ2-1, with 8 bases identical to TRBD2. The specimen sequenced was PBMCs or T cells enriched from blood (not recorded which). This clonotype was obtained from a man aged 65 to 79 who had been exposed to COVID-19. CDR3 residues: CASSLPGGARSEQFF. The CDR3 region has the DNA TGTGCCAGCAGCTTACCCGGGGGGGCCCGAAGTGAGCAGTTCTTC.